This passage covers 10 T cell receptor beta chains from one sample sequenced in a study of shared clonotypes between healthy human individuals. Data came from immunoSEQ multiplex PCR; TCRdb stores just in-frame clones and leaves some out. Among millions of clones listed, more than 80% were seen once. Sequencing was performed on naive CD4+ T cells from PBMCs. The subset here: CD45RA+ positively selected. The receptors originated from a man younger than 35 in good health. Some clones in this sample may be carry-over from other donors' samples.

V usage is TRBV15 and J usage is TRBJ1-5; D is unresolved. Germline V gives CDR1 LNHNV, CDR2 YYDKDF (reference sequence). V was clipped by 0 bases and J by 5 bases, with 11 bases between them. This CDR3 is built from 15 residues. CDR3 coding DNA: TGTGCCACCAGCAGAGACCCGGTCGGGGATCAGCCCCAGCATTTT. Amino acids: CATSRDPVGDQPQHF.

The chain combines TRBV6-5 with TRBJ2-7; 8 bases align to TRBD1. Germline values: CDR1 MNHEY, CDR2 SVGAGI. This CDR3 comprises 15 residues. J lost 6 bases, V lost 5 bases, and 12 bases had no gene match. The CDR3 nucleotides are TGTGCCAGCAGTCTCCAGGCCGGACAGGGCGGCGAGCAGTACTTC. Amino acid sequence: CASSLQAGQGGEQYF.

This clone showed up just a few times. Other nucleotide sequences in the sample specify the same CDR3. This sequence joins TRBV5-4 and TRBJ1-5, with D uncertain. Germline V gene data show CDR1 as SGHNT and CDR2 as YYREEE (reference sequence). CDR3 length: 13 residues. V dropped 1 base and J dropped 4 bases, with 6 bases sitting between them. The CDR3 nucleotides are TGTGCCAGCAGCTTGTGGGGTAATCAGCCCCAGCATTTT. It specifies CASSLWGNQPQHF.

The V call is TRBV19, the J call TRBJ1-5, with D perhaps matching TRBD1 (5 bases). Germline V CDR1 and CDR2: LNHDA, SQIVND (reference sequence). The V and J ends lost 4 bases and 5 bases respectively, with 12 bases between them. The CDR3 consists of 14 residues. CDR3 region: CASSTGYVHQPQHF. The CDR3, as DNA: TGTGCCAGTAGTACAGGGTACGTCCATCAGCCCCAGCATTTT.

On this clone itself: Other DNA variants within this sample encode the same CDR3. The chain couples TRBV6-5 to TRBJ1-2; maybe TRBD1 (6 bases). CDR1 is MNHEY, CDR2 SVGAGI, per germline. CDR3 length: 13 amino acids. V was trimmed by 5 bases and J by 3 bases, leaving 10 bases between them. CDR3 sequence (DNA): TGTGCCAGCAGTCCACAGGGAGACTATGGCTACACCTTC. Its translation: CASSPQGDYGYTF.

V is TRBV28 and J is TRBJ2-7; D uncertain. V dropped 3 bases and J dropped 2 bases, with 11 bases sitting between them. CDR3 length equals 14 residues. Germline V gives CDR1 MDHEN, CDR2 SYDVKM. CDR3 residues: CASSFRNSPYEQYF. CDR3 nucleotides: TGTGCCAGCAGTTTCCGTAACAGCCCCTACGAGCAGTACTTC.

The chain joins TRBV4-1 to TRBJ2-7, with D tentatively TRBD1 (5 bases). With 0 bases removed from V and 4 bases from J, the gap between germline ends came to 16 bases. CDR3 size: 16 residues. Germline values: CDR1 MGHRA, CDR2 YSYEKL. CDR3 amino acids: CASSQDQAGIRYEQYF. DNA of the CDR3: TGCGCCAGCAGCCAAGATCAAGCAGGGATACGTTACGAGCAGTACTTC.

In regard to this clone: The same CDR3 arises from other DNA sequences in this sample as well. The chain links TRBV5-1 to TRBJ2-7, with D maybe TRBD2 (6 bases). The CDR3 loop spans 14 amino acids. The V gene lost 0 bases and the J gene lost 2 bases, with 9 bases spanning the gap. Germline values: CDR1 SGHRS, CDR2 YFSETQ. CDR3 DNA: TGCGCCAGCAGCTTGGTGGGGGGAACCTACGAGCAGTACTTC. Protein product: CASSLVGGTYEQYF.

The genes are TRBV2 and TRBJ1-2; tentatively, D is TRBD1 (5 bases). V was shortened by 5 bases and J by 8 bases, with 15 bases between the two germline ends. The V gene's germline CDR1 is SNHLY and CDR2 FYNNEI. The CDR3 has 13 residues. Here the CDR3 DNA reads TGTGCCAGCAGTTCGGGGGTCGGTTTGGGCTACACCTTC. It yields the protein CASSSGVGLGYTF. Using reference TRBV2 and TRBJ1-2 for the parts outside the CDR3, the full variable domain is EPEVTQTPSHQVTQMGQEVILRCVPISNHLYFYWYRQILGQKVEFLVSFYNNEISEKSEIFDDQFSVERPDGSNFTLKIRSTKLEDSAMYFCASSSGVGLGYTFGSGTRLTVV.

This rearrangement joins TRBV4-1 to TRBJ2-7, with no clear D. Germline V CDR1 and CDR2: MGHRA, YSYEKL. The ends were cut back, 0 bases at V and 3 bases at J, with 12 bases in the middle. The CDR3 contains 15 residues. CDR3: CASSQDRLFSYEQYF. The CDR3, as DNA: TGCGCCAGCAGCCAAGATCGATTATTCAGCTACGAGCAGTACTTC.